Reported below is one TCR beta chain. Antigen specificity is unknown. This specimen comes from a study of cytomegalovirus exposure and HLA in healthy donors. Study-level points and caveats: With high specificity and sensitivity, the classifier reportedly diagnosed cytomegalovirus status. The availability of immune exposure information extended only to CMV serostatus.

13 Jbeta primers and 60 Vbeta primers were used for the PCR. Sequencing used immunoSEQ multiplex PCR; TCRdb keeps in-frame clones, though not all of them. The sample has over 100,000 clones; approximately 87% are singletons. The CDR3 loop spans 16 amino acids. Germline V gene sequence: CDR1 SGDLS, CDR2 YYNGEE. With 4 bases removed from V and 2 bases from J, the gap between germline ends came to 13 bases. V usage is TRBV9 and J usage is TRBJ2-6; no definite D call. The receptor was derived from a man in his forties in good health and CMV-seronegative. The sample taken for sequencing was PBMCs. CDR3 amino acids: CASSPSARAGANVLTF. In DNA form, the CDR3 reads TGTGCCAGCAGCCCCTCCGCCCGAGCTGGGGCCAACGTCCTGACTTTC.